The clone carrying this TCR beta chain was counted between two and nine times. Antigen unknown. The sample is drawn from a study of vaccination effects on CD4 cells after COVID-19. Study-level results: There was only 1 of 255 vaccine-induced clones in healthy vaccinees that cross-reacted with common cold coronaviruses. In the late period after vaccination, infection- and vaccine-induced clones contracted markedly.

Under the ViraFEST assay, PBMC were stimulated with viral peptide pools so that antigen-specific CD4+ T cells expanded. Sequencing was performed afterwards. Following a 10-day culture, CD4+ T cells were purified. On day 3 and again on day 7, half the medium was replaced with IL-2 medium. Only in-frame clones appear in the TCRdb table, and some are missing; sequencing was by immunoSEQ multiplex PCR. The sample lists fewer than 65,000 clones, 81% occurring once. Between the trimmed V and J ends, which lost 4 bases and 5 bases, there was a span of 8 bases. The CDR3 contains 13 residues. Germline V gene lookup returns CDR1 KGHSH and CDR2 LQKENI.

This receptor was identified in a human donor who received a COVID-19 vaccine. This chain links TRBV18 with TRBJ1-4; a possible D gene is TRBD1 (6 bases). The sequencing here drew on CD4+ T cells from PBMCs cultured with HCoV-229E spike peptides, taken before COVID-19 vaccination. The CDR3 spells CASSRQGNEKLFF. CDR3 sequence (DNA): TGTGCCAGCTCACGCCAGGGGAATGAAAAACTGTTTTTT. The variable domain in full, with the rest retrieved from reference TRBV18 and TRBJ1-4, is NAGVMQNPRHLVRRRGQEARLRCSPMKGHSHVYWYRQLPEEGLKFMVYLQKENIIDESGMPKERFSAEFPKEGPSILRIQQVVRGDSAAYFCASSRQGNEKLFFGSGTQLSVL.